A selection of T cell receptor beta chains follows, all from one sample in a study of cytomegalovirus exposure and HLA in healthy donors. The data were produced by immunoSEQ multiplex PCR, yet TCRdb's version contains in-frame clones alone and is incomplete. The data show more than 100,000 clones, approximately 15% seen once. Sequencing used PBMCs. These TCRs come from a woman aged 18-29 years in good health and CMV-seronegative. The CDR3 runs from the conserved cysteine through the conserved F or W. A D gene is named only where the DNA matches it firmly. Rows give clone size only sometimes, using once, few, many, or a class for an expanded clone.

few . TRBJ1-1 TRBV7-3 TGTGCCAGCAGCTTAGGAGGGTCGGCCACTGAAGCTTTCTTT CASSLGGSATEAFF
few . TRBJ2-1 TRBV7-9 TGTGCCAGCAGCTTAGTGGGTGACTCCATAAGGAATGAGCAGTTCTTC CASSLVGDSIRNEQFF
. TRBD2 TRBJ2-5 TRBV5-1 TGCGCCAGCAGCTCCGGGACTAGCCTCTTTACGGAGACCCAGTACTTC CASSSGTSLFTETQYF
few TRBD2 TRBJ2-1 TRBV13 TGTGCCAGCAGCTTAGTGAGGCTAGCGGGAGATGAGCAGTTCTTC CASSLVRLAGDEQFF
. TRBD2 TRBJ2-1 TRBV11-2 TGTGCCAGCAGCTTAGCTAGCGGGAGGGGTGAGCAGTTCTTC CASSLASGRGEQFF
few TRBD1 TRBJ1-5 TRBV19 TGTGCCAGCCAGGACAGGGGCGATATTAGCAATCAGCCCCAGCATTTT CASQDRGDISNQPQHF
few TRBD1 TRBJ1-3 TRBV5-6 TGTGCCAGCAGCCAAGGATTTCACAGGGGGCCTGGAAACACCATATATTTT CASSQGFHRGPGNTIYF
. . TRBJ2-4 TRBV7-8 TGTGCCAGCAGCTTTGGGGTAACGACAGGAACCAAAAACATTCAGTACTTC CASSFGVTTGTKNIQYF
. TRBD2 TRBJ2-1 TRBV7-2 TGTGCCAGCAGCTTAGTCCCCTCTTTGGCGGGAGAGCCCTACAATGAGCAGTTCTTC CASSLVPSLAGEPYNEQFF
. TRBD2 TRBJ2-7 TRBV30 TGTGCCTCATCTGGAGGGAGGGCCGAAGAGCAGTACTTC CASSGGRAEEQYF
. . TRBJ1-1 TRBV15 TGTGCCACCAGCAGAAATCGTGACAGTTCTTTGGTCGCTTTCTTT CATSRNRDSSLVAFF
few TRBD2 TRBJ2-1 TRBV28 TGTGCCAGCAACCTTAGCGGGAGGATAGGGAATGAGCAGTTCTTC CASNLSGRIGNEQFF
. . TRBJ2-7 TRBV4-3 TGCGCCAGCAGCCAAGATTGGCCCCCCCTGACAGCCAACATCCCCTACGAGCAGTACTTC CASSQDWPPLTANIPYEQYF
few TRBD1 TRBJ1-2 TRBV6-1 TGTGCCAGCAGTGCTATCTTACAGGGGGCAGGGTATGGCTACACCTTC CASSAILQGAGYGYTF
few . TRBJ1-3 TRBV25-1 TGTGCCAGCAGTCTAGACAGCTTCATCTCTGGAAACACCATATATTTT CASSLDSFISGNTIYF
. TRBD2 TRBJ2-1 TRBV11-1 TGTGCCAGCAGCGTAGCGGGGGGGCCCCGGGAGCAGTTCTTC CASSVAGGPREQFF
few TRBD2 TRBJ2-7 TRBV19 TGTGCCAGTAGCCACCTACTAGCGGGGGAATTACGCGGGCAGTACTTC CASSHLLAGELRGQYF